This T cell receptor beta chain was identified during a study of CD8+ T cells in alopecia areata. Study results and limitations: Resident alphabeta T cells of normal skin are also sequenced in scalp samples. Normal scalp had lower clonality than lesional scalp, with alopecia totalis/universalis lesions showing this most strongly.

Alopecia areata patients had lesional scalp punch biopsies and peripheral blood taken from them. PBMCs provided sorted CD4+ and CD8+ T cells. This CDR3 contains 13 residues. Trimming pared 8 bases from V and 2 bases from J, leaving 10 bases between. Germline lookup yields CDR1 SQVTM and CDR2 ANQGSEA. This clone was counted a single time. What it binds is unknown. Sequencing templates came from extracted RNA that was reverse transcribed into cDNA. Clones were read by immunoSEQ multiplex PCR, and TCRdb kept only the in-frame ones, dropping some. The table records around 29,000 clones, over 60% of them present only once.

The source is a human donor with alopecia areata. Sequenced material: NKG2D-low CD8+ T cells sorted from blood. The genes are TRBV29-1 and TRBJ2-6, with unresolved D. CDR3 region: CSLIEAGANVLTF. The CDR3 DNA sequence: TGCAGCCTAATTGAGGCTGGGGCCAACGTCCTGACTTTC.